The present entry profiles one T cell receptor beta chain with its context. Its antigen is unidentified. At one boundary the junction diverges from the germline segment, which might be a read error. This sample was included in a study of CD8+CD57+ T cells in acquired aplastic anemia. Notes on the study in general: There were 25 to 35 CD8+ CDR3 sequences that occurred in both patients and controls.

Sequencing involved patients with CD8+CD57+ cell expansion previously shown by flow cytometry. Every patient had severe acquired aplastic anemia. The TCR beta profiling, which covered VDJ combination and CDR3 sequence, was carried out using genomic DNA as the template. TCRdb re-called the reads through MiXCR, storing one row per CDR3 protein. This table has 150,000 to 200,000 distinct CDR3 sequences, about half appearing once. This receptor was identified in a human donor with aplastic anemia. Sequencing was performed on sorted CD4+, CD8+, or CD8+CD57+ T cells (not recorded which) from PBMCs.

The CDR3 protein is CATSRVRLAGRYEQHF. The CDR3 DNA reads as TGTGCCACCAGCAGAGTCAGACTAGCGGGGAGATACGAGCAGCACTTC. The V and J genes are TRBV15 and TRBJ2-7, with 11 nucleotides matching TRBD2. Germline V gene sequence: CDR1 LNHNV, CDR2 YYDKDF (reference sequence). CDR3 size: 16 residues. The whole variable domain, remainder taken from reference TRBV15 and TRBJ2-7, is DAMVIQNPRYQVTQFGKPVTLSCSQTLNHNVMYWYQQKSSQAPKLLFHYYDKDFNNEADTPDNFQSRRPNTSFCFLDIRSPGLGDTAMYLCATSRVRLAGRYEQHFGPGTRLTVT.